Sequencing of this TCR beta chain was carried out in a study of T cell responses to AZD1222 COVID-19 vaccine. Whole-study results and caveats: Sampling that yielded the repertoires occurred only after the peak T cell response. A rise in Spike-specific TCR breadth and depth followed two AZD1222 doses. Spike was spanned by vaccine-associated CD4 TCRs, with dominance at 160-218 and 743-854. Unmutated variant regions are reportedly targeted by nearly half of spike-specific TCRs.

Worth noting for this clone: What it binds is unknown.

The CDR3 is made up of 15 amino acids. In germline, CDR1 is MRHNA, CDR2 SNTAGT. Trimming took 3 bases from V and 7 from J, leaving 18 bases between them. Here immunoSEQ multiplex PCR was the method, and the copy in TCRdb shows in-frame clones only, minus some. In the table there are some 64,000 clones, under 95% of which are singletons. The input for sequencing was peripheral blood, taken 28 days after the second dose of the MenACWY control vaccine. The TCR comes from an adult who received the MenACWY meningococcal vaccine as a control. The J gene is TRBJ1-1, the V gene TRBV6-4; weak D call: TRBD1 (6 bases). As DNA, the CDR3 is TGTGCCAGCAGTGAGTATCGGGGGGCTCCCTGTGAAGCTTTCTTT. Encoded protein: CASSEYRGAPCEAFF.